A selection of T cell receptor beta chains follows, all from one sample in a study of beta chain features in type 1 diabetes. TCRdb keeps only in-frame clones here, not all; method: immunoSEQ multiplex PCR. This table holds a few hundred thousand clones, over 9% found once. Sequencing was carried out using central memory CD4+ T cells from blood. These receptors were obtained from a man aged 25-45 years with type 1 diabetes. Both conserved end residues are part of each CDR3. D genes are given only for firm matches. Only some rows state a clone size, as once, few, many or a class for expanded clones.

clone size: few
D gene: TRBD1
V gene: TRBV28
J gene: TRBJ1-2
CDR3 protein: CASRWGQSNYGYTF
CDR3 DNA: TGTGCCAGCAGGTGGGGACAGTCTAACTATGGCTACACCTTC

clone size: many
D gene: TRBD1
V gene: TRBV5-1
J gene: TRBJ2-1
CDR3 protein: CASSFGTAYNEQFF
CDR3 DNA: TGCGCCAGCAGCTTCGGGACAGCATACAATGAGCAGTTCTTC

clone size: many
D gene: TRBD2
V gene: TRBV5-4
J gene: TRBJ2-2
CDR3 protein: CASSHRTSGITGELFF
CDR3 DNA: TGTGCCAGCAGCCACCGGACTAGCGGGATCACCGGGGAGCTGTTTTTT

clone size: NA
D gene: TRBD2
V gene: TRBV14
J gene: TRBJ2-7
CDR3 protein: CASSPPAGGAYEQYF
CDR3 DNA: TGTGCCAGCAGCCCACCAGCGGGAGGGGCCTACGAGCAGTACTTC

clone size: NA
D gene: NA
V gene: TRBV19
J gene: TRBJ1-3
CDR3 protein: CASSPILTGNTIYF
CDR3 DNA: TGTGCCAGTAGTCCGATTCTTACTGGAAACACCATATATTTT

clone size: few
D gene: TRBD1
V gene: TRBV28
J gene: TRBJ1-4
CDR3 protein: CASSTNGQGTLEKLFF
CDR3 DNA: TGTGCCAGCAGCACGAACGGACAGGGTACGTTGGAAAAACTGTTTTTT

clone size: few
D gene: NA
V gene: TRBV29-1
J gene: TRBJ2-5
CDR3 protein: CSSSRPGLGEETQYF
CDR3 DNA: TGCAGCTCATCTCGGCCTGGGCTAGGAGAAGAGACCCAGTACTTC

clone size: NA
D gene: NA
V gene: TRBV5-6
J gene: TRBJ2-1
CDR3 protein: CASSLVAHEQFF
CDR3 DNA: TGTGCCAGCAGCTTGGTAGCCCATGAGCAGTTCTTC

clone size: few
D gene: TRBD2
V gene: TRBV19
J gene: TRBJ2-1
CDR3 protein: CASSELAGVWTFF
CDR3 DNA: TGTGCCAGTAGTGAACTAGCGGGAGTTTGGACGTTCTTC

clone size: NA
D gene: NA
V gene: TRBV7-9
J gene: TRBJ2-7
CDR3 protein: CASSHGSGGPGEQYF
CDR3 DNA: TGTGCCAGCAGCCATGGATCTGGGGGGCCTGGGGAGCAGTACTTC

clone size: few
D gene: TRBD2
V gene: TRBV28
J gene: TRBJ2-5
CDR3 protein: CASSSPGTTQETQYF
CDR3 DNA: TGTGCCAGCAGTTCCCCGGGGACTACCCAAGAGACCCAGTACTTC

clone size: few
D gene: TRBD1
V gene: TRBV25-1
J gene: TRBJ2-5
CDR3 protein: CASSEQGARETQYF
CDR3 DNA: TGTGCCAGCAGTGAACAGGGGGCAAGGGAGACCCAGTACTTC

clone size: few
D gene: NA
V gene: TRBV5-1
J gene: TRBJ2-4
CDR3 protein: CASSLDLVAKNIQYF
CDR3 DNA: TGCGCCAGCAGCTTGGACTTAGTAGCCAAAAACATTCAGTACTTC

clone size: many
D gene: NA
V gene: TRBV4-2
J gene: TRBJ1-1
CDR3 protein: CASSQDRGNTEAFF
CDR3 DNA: TGTGCCAGCAGCCAAGATAGGGGGAACACTGAAGCTTTCTTT

clone size: NA
D gene: NA
V gene: TRBV14
J gene: TRBJ2-5
CDR3 protein: CASSQASQETQYF
CDR3 DNA: TGTGCCAGCAGCCAAGCTAGCCAAGAGACCCAGTACTTC

clone size: NA
D gene: TRBD1
V gene: TRBV11-1
J gene: TRBJ2-7
CDR3 protein: CASSPRGRREQYF
CDR3 DNA: TGTGCCAGCAGTCCCAGGGGGCGTCGCGAGCAGTACTTC

clone size: NA
D gene: TRBD2
V gene: TRBV11-2
J gene: TRBJ2-3
CDR3 protein: CASSKRLAGGETDTQYF
CDR3 DNA: TGTGCCAGCAGCAAGAGACTAGCGGGAGGAGAGACAGATACGCAGTATTTT

clone size: NA
D gene: NA
V gene: TRBV7-9
J gene: TRBJ1-1
CDR3 protein: CASSPGRIEAFF
CDR3 DNA: TGTGCCAGCAGCCCCGGACGGATTGAAGCTTTCTTT

clone size: few
D gene: NA
V gene: TRBV19
J gene: TRBJ2-1
CDR3 protein: CASSIALTGEQFF
CDR3 DNA: TGTGCCAGTAGTATAGCATTGACAGGTGAGCAGTTCTTC

clone size: few
D gene: NA
V gene: TRBV29-1
J gene: TRBJ2-7
CDR3 protein: CSVEGSGNEQYF
CDR3 DNA: TGCAGCGTTGAAGGGTCGGGAAACGAGCAGTACTTC

clone size: few
D gene: NA
V gene: TRBV5-1
J gene: TRBJ2-1
CDR3 protein: CASSLAAGGDNEQFF
CDR3 DNA: TGCGCCAGCAGCTTGGCAGCAGGAGGGGACAATGAGCAGTTCTTC

clone size: NA
D gene: NA
V gene: TRBV6-6
J gene: TRBJ2-2
CDR3 protein: CASASTGTGELFF
CDR3 DNA: TGTGCCAGCGCCTCAACAGGGACCGGGGAGCTGTTTTTT

clone size: NA
D gene: TRBD1
V gene: TRBV7-2
J gene: TRBJ1-2
CDR3 protein: CVSSSGTGDYGYTF
CDR3 DNA: TGTGTCAGCAGCTCGGGGACAGGGGACTATGGCTACACCTTC

clone size: NA
D gene: NA
V gene: TRBV6-1
J gene: TRBJ1-2
CDR3 protein: CASSFDFSNYGYTF
CDR3 DNA: TGTGCCAGCAGTTTCGATTTTTCTAACTATGGCTACACCTTC

clone size: many
D gene: NA
V gene: TRBV7-9
J gene: TRBJ2-5
CDR3 protein: CASSDLGLETQYF
CDR3 DNA: TGTGCCAGCAGCGACCTTGGGTTGGAGACCCAGTACTTC

clone size: NA
D gene: NA
V gene: TRBV29-1
J gene: TRBJ2-5
CDR3 protein: CSVEWLAGETQYF
CDR3 DNA: TGCAGCGTTGAGTGGCTAGCTGGCGAGACCCAGTACTTC

clone size: NA
D gene: TRBD1
V gene: TRBV9
J gene: TRBJ2-3
CDR3 protein: CASSLQTGTGGTDTQYF
CDR3 DNA: TGTGCCAGCAGCCTCCAGACAGGGACAGGGGGCACAGATACGCAGTATTTT

clone size: NA
D gene: TRBD2
V gene: TRBV27
J gene: TRBJ2-3
CDR3 protein: CASSFRTSGSTTGTDTQYF
CDR3 DNA: TGTGCCAGCAGTTTCAGGACTAGCGGGAGTACCACTGGCACAGATACGCAGTATTTT

clone size: few
D gene: TRBD2
V gene: TRBV6-1
J gene: TRBJ2-3
CDR3 protein: CASSWLSAGGDTQYF
CDR3 DNA: TGTGCCAGCAGTTGGCTGTCGGCGGGAGGAGATACGCAGTATTTT

clone size: many
D gene: NA
V gene: TRBV11-2
J gene: TRBJ2-7
CDR3 protein: CASSPLARTSSYEQYF
CDR3 DNA: TGTGCCAGCAGCCCCCTCGCCCGGACAAGCTCCTACGAGCAGTACTTC

clone size: many
D gene: NA
V gene: TRBV6-5
J gene: TRBJ1-5
CDR3 protein: CASTQGWGQPQHF
CDR3 DNA: TGTGCCAGCACCCAAGGCTGGGGACAGCCCCAGCATTTT

clone size: few
D gene: TRBD1
V gene: TRBV2
J gene: TRBJ1-2
CDR3 protein: CASSERWTGGEAYGYTF
CDR3 DNA: TGTGCCAGCAGTGAACGTTGGACAGGGGGCGAAGCCTATGGCTACACCTTC

clone size: few
D gene: TRBD2
V gene: TRBV28
J gene: TRBJ2-5
CDR3 protein: CASSRMVAGQETQYF
CDR3 DNA: TGTGCCAGCAGCCGCATGGTAGCGGGTCAAGAGACCCAGTACTTC

clone size: many
D gene: NA
V gene: TRBV18
J gene: TRBJ1-2
CDR3 protein: CASSPPSGTYGYTF
CDR3 DNA: TGTGCCAGCTCACCACCGAGTGGGACCTATGGCTACACCTTC

clone size: once
D gene: TRBD1
V gene: TRBV7-3
J gene: TRBJ2-2
CDR3 protein: CASSSLDRTGELFF
CDR3 DNA: TGTGCCAGCAGCTCCCTGGACAGGACCGGGGAGCTGTTTTTT

clone size: few
D gene: NA
V gene: TRBV6-1
J gene: TRBJ2-7
CDR3 protein: CASSEGGLRREQYF
CDR3 DNA: TGTGCCAGCAGTGAAGGGGGCCTGAGGCGGGAGCAGTACTTC

clone size: NA
D gene: NA
V gene: TRBV5-1
J gene: TRBJ2-2
CDR3 protein: CASSLDQGELFF
CDR3 DNA: TGCGCCAGCAGCTTGGATCAGGGGGAGCTGTTTTTT

clone size: many
D gene: NA
V gene: TRBV7-2
J gene: TRBJ1-2
CDR3 protein: CASSLAVWGGYTF
CDR3 DNA: TGTGCCAGCAGCTTAGCCGTCTGGGGGGGCTACACCTTC

clone size: many
D gene: NA
V gene: TRBV15
J gene: TRBJ1-2
CDR3 protein: CATSRDSGVGYGYTF
CDR3 DNA: TGTGCCACCAGCAGAGATTCGGGGGTCGGCTATGGCTACACCTTC

clone size: many
D gene: TRBD1
V gene: TRBV7-9
J gene: TRBJ2-3
CDR3 protein: CASSLSPRGPDTQYF
CDR3 DNA: TGTGCCAGCAGCTTGAGTCCCAGGGGGCCAGATACGCAGTATTTT

clone size: NA
D gene: TRBD2
V gene: TRBV30
J gene: TRBJ2-3
CDR3 protein: CAWSWTSGSRYF
CDR3 DNA: TGTGCCTGGAGCTGGACTAGCGGGAGCCGGTATTTT

clone size: few
D gene: NA
V gene: TRBV27
J gene: TRBJ1-1
CDR3 protein: CATLTQGGMAFF
CDR3 DNA: TGTGCCACCTTGACCCAAGGGGGGATGGCTTTCTTT

clone size: few
D gene: TRBD1
V gene: TRBV7-2
J gene: TRBJ2-7
CDR3 protein: CASSFGTAAYEQYF
CDR3 DNA: TGTGCCAGCAGCTTCGGGACAGCCGCCTACGAGCAGTACTTC

clone size: NA
D gene: NA
V gene: TRBV27
J gene: TRBJ1-2
CDR3 protein: CATKGGLWGYTF
CDR3 DNA: TGTGCCACCAAAGGGGGGCTTTGGGGCTACACCTTC

clone size: NA
D gene: TRBD2
V gene: TRBV18
J gene: TRBJ2-2
CDR3 protein: CASSPLLAGGTGELFF
CDR3 DNA: TGTGCCAGCTCACCACTCCTAGCGGGAGGCACCGGGGAGCTGTTTTTT

clone size: many
D gene: TRBD2
V gene: TRBV7-6
J gene: TRBJ2-7
CDR3 protein: CASSLLGTSSYEQYF
CDR3 DNA: TGTGCCAGCAGCTTACTAGGGACTAGCTCCTACGAGCAGTACTTC

clone size: few
D gene: NA
V gene: TRBV10-2
J gene: TRBJ2-5
CDR3 protein: CASFEGTQYF
CDR3 DNA: TGCGCCAGCTTCGAGGGGACCCAGTACTTC